The TCR beta chain described here comes from a study of T cell responses to AZD1222 COVID-19 vaccine. Study results and limitations: Among spike-specific TCRs, nearly half reportedly target unmutated variant regions.

This CDR3 spans 17 amino acids. The germline CDR1 and CDR2 sequences are MGHRA and YSYEKL. Unmatched junction bases numbered 12, after V lost 0 bases and J lost 5 bases. Remarks on this clone: Its target is not known.

Here immunoSEQ multiplex PCR was the method, and the copy in TCRdb shows in-frame clones only, minus some. The table shows around 100,000 clones, with roughly 85% occurring only once. Second-dose intervals near 4 or 12 weeks were combined. The receptor's source is an adult who received the AZD1222 COVID-19 vaccine. The sequencing here drew on peripheral blood, taken 28 days after the second AZD1222 dose. V gene TRBV4-1 combines with J gene TRBJ2-7; 8 bases align to TRBD2. The CDR3 region is CASSQDASGGGRNEQYF. The CDR3 bases are TGCGCCAGCAGCCAAGATGCTTCGGGGGGGGGCAGGAACGAGCAGTACTTC.